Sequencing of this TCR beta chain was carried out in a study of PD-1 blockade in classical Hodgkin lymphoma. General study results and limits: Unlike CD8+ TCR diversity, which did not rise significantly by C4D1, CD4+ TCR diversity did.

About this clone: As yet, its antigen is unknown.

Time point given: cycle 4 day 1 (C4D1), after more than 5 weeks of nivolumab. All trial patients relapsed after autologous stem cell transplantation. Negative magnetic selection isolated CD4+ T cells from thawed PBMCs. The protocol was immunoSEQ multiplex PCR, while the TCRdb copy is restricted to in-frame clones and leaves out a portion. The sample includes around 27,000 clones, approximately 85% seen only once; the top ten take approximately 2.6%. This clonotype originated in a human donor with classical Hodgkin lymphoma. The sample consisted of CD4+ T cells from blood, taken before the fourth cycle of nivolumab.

The chain's CDR3 is CASSPTLLGEKLFF. The CDR3 DNA follows: TGCGCCAGCAGCCCGACGCTGTTGGGCGAAAAACTGTTTTTT. This sequence joins TRBV5-1 and TRBJ1-4; D is unresolved. The V gene's germline CDR1 is SGHRS and CDR2 YFSETQ. V dropped 4 bases and J dropped 8 bases, with 15 bases sitting between them. This CDR3 has 14 amino acids.